The table lists the clone carrying this T cell receptor beta chain with a count of one. Its antigen is unknown. Sequencing was performed with immunoSEQ multiplex PCR; in TCRdb, only in-frame clones are kept and a portion is missing. The sample has over 100,000 clones; approximately 88% are singletons. The data are from a study of T cell responses to AZD1222 COVID-19 vaccine. Study conclusions and caveats: Spike-specific TCR repertoires showed rising breadth and depth after two AZD1222 doses.

V was clipped by 5 bases and J by 4 bases, with 14 bases between them. Looked up from germline, CDR1 is SGHVS and CDR2 is FQNEAQ. This CDR3 spans 14 amino acids. V gene TRBV7-8 combines with J gene TRBJ1-1; D perhaps matches TRBD1 (5 bases). The source was peripheral blood, collected on day 0 of AZD1222 vaccination. This TCR came from an adult in good health. CDR3 DNA sequence: TGTGCCAGCAGCGCGGGGGGGAGGCCCACTGAAGCTTTCTTT. Translated, it gives CASSAGGRPTEAFF.